This T cell receptor beta chain was identified during a study of blood T cell repertoires in COVID-19. Germline CDR1 reads LGHNA; CDR2 reads YNFKEQ. J gave up 6 bases and V 1 base, and 4 bases lay outside the gene matches. The CDR3 runs 14 residues. Sequencing was performed with immunoSEQ multiplex PCR; in TCRdb, only in-frame clones are kept and a portion is missing. This table has about 120,000 clones, roughly four fifths appearing once. The specimen sequenced was peripheral blood. The rearrangement links TRBV4-2 to TRBJ2-7, with 9 bases matching TRBD1. This receptor was taken from a human donor in a cohort sampled during active COVID-19. The CDR3 DNA is TGTGCCAGCAGCCAAGGGGACAGGGCAGTCGAGCAGTACTTC. The encoded protein is CASSQGDRAVEQYF.